Following are 21 T cell receptor beta chains from one sample sequenced in a study of PD-1 blockade in classical Hodgkin lymphoma. The data were produced by immunoSEQ multiplex PCR, yet TCRdb's version contains in-frame clones alone and is incomplete. The sample lists nearly 25,000 clones, about 86% occurring once. Relapses following autologous stem cell transplantation were seen in all patients, with brentuximab vedotin exposure varying. The input for sequencing was peripheral blood mononuclear cells (PBMCs), taken before the second cycle of nivolumab. Receptors were obtained from a human donor with classical Hodgkin lymphoma.

The CDR3 nucleotides read TGTGCCTGGATTCCCCAATGGGGAACTGAAGCTTTCTTT. It codes for CAWIPQWGTEAFF. V and J are TRBV30 and TRBJ1-1; D unclear. This CDR3 is 13 amino acids long. Germline V lookup: CDR1 GTSNPN, CDR2 SVGIG (reference sequence). V was pared by 4 bases and J by 5 bases, with 14 bases between.

The chain is built from TRBV4-2 and TRBJ2-2, with 7 bases matching TRBD1. J was trimmed by 1 base and V by 0 bases; bases with no gene match: 8. Per the germline V gene, CDR1 is LGHNA and CDR2 is YNFKEQ. The CDR3 extends over 18 amino acids. This chain's CDR3 is CASSQDLRRTGNTGELFF. The CDR3 DNA reads TGTGCCAGCAGCCAAGATCTGAGGCGGACAGGGAACACCGGGGAGCTGTTTTTT.

This clone has a single count. This sequence joins TRBV7-9 and TRBJ2-1; D is ambiguous. Germline assignment: CDR1 SEHNR and CDR2 FQNEAQ (reference sequence). V lost 3 bases to trimming and J lost 6 bases, with 9 bases between them. CDR3 length: 13 amino acids. CDR3 sequence reads: CASSFGEGNEQFF. The DNA of the CDR3 is TGTGCCAGCAGCTTTGGGGAAGGCAATGAGCAGTTCTTC.

The chain combines TRBV10-3 with TRBJ2-1; TRBD1 aligns across 8 bases. Looked up from germline, CDR1 is ENHRY and CDR2 is SYGVKD. J was trimmed by 5 bases and V by 8 bases; bases with no gene match: 5. This CDR3 spans 13 amino acids. For the CDR3, the DNA is TGTGCCATCCGGACAGGGCGGAACAATGAGCAGTTCTTC. Protein sequence: CAIRTGRNNEQFF.

V is TRBV7-9 and J is TRBJ2-1, with a weak D call TRBD2 (5 bases). V was clipped by 1 base and J by 3 bases, with 7 bases between them. CDR3 length: 14 amino acids. Germline values: CDR1 SEHNR, CDR2 FQNEAQ (reference sequence). This CDR3 reads CASSLVGNYNEQFF. CDR3 sequence (DNA): TGTGCCAGCAGCTTAGTCGGGAACTACAATGAGCAGTTCTTC.

The V and J genes are TRBV2 and TRBJ2-3, with 8 bases fitting TRBD2. This CDR3 spans 14 amino acids. The J segment lost 2 bases and the V segment lost 7 bases, leaving 5 bases of the junction unmatched. Per germline, CDR1 SNHLY and CDR2 FYNNEI. CDR3 DNA: TGTGCCAGCAAAGCGGGGGCGATCACAGATACGCAGTATTTT. It specifies CASKAGAITDTQYF.

Only a few counts were recorded for this clone. This chain's CDR3 is CASSLAPANEQFF. CDR3 DNA sequence: TGTGCCAGCAGTTTGGCACCTGCCAATGAGCAGTTCTTC. V gene TRBV27 combines with J gene TRBJ2-1; D ambiguous. Germline CDR1 is MNHEY and CDR2 is SMNVEV (reference sequence). The germline V and J ends were trimmed by 3 bases and 6 bases, with 9 bases remaining between them. The CDR3 spans 13 residues.

The chain links TRBV19 to TRBJ2-2; possible D gene TRBD2, 6 bases. Trimming took off 3 bases at V and 4 bases at J, with 12 bases between the two ends. Germline V gives CDR1 LNHDA, CDR2 SQIVND (reference sequence). This CDR3 comprises 15 residues. In DNA form, the CDR3 reads TGTGCCAGTAGTATGGGGAGGACGGGCACCGGGGAGCTGTTTTTT. Translation: CASSMGRTGTGELFF.

The sample holds a few counts of this clone. The gene calls are TRBV27 and TRBJ2-7; 12 nucleotides match TRBD2. CDR3 size: 15 residues. Germline CDR1 and CDR2: MNHEY and SMNVEV (reference sequence). The J segment lost 6 bases and the V segment lost 2 bases, leaving 5 bases of the junction unmatched. Here the CDR3 reads CASSLKGLAGFEQYF. CDR3 DNA sequence: TGTGCCAGCAGTTTAAAAGGACTAGCGGGGTTCGAGCAGTACTTC.

The rearrangement uses TRBV15 and TRBJ2-3, with 8 bases aligning to TRBD2. Germline V gene data show CDR1 as LNHNV and CDR2 as YYDKDF (reference sequence). Losses at the gene ends were 5 bases for V and 4 bases for J; bases not matched to a gene: 11. CDR3 size: 16 residues. The CDR3 is CATSPTGAGVSDTQYF. The CDR3 DNA is TGTGCCACCAGCCCGACCGGAGCGGGAGTTTCAGATACGCAGTATTTT.

The V gene is TRBV5-4, the J gene TRBJ1-2, with 7 bases that match TRBD1. V gave up 5 bases and J gave up 0 bases; unmatched junction bases: 7. CDR1 SGHNT and CDR2 YYREEE come from the germline V gene (reference sequence). There are 15 residues in the CDR3. The CDR3 loop reads CASRGGTVANYGYTF. In DNA form, the CDR3 reads TGTGCCAGCAGGGGTGGGACAGTAGCTAACTATGGCTACACCTTC. The variable domain in full, completed from reference TRBV5-4 and TRBJ1-2, reads ETGVTQSPTHLIKTRGQQVTLRCSSQSGHNTVSWYQQALGQGPQFIFQYYREEENGRGNFPPRFSGLQFPNYSSELNVNALELDDSALYLCASRGGTVANYGYTFGSGTRLTVV.

The chain combines TRBV5-1 with TRBJ1-4; perhaps TRBD1 as D (5 bases). The V end was cut by 4 bases, the J end by 4 bases, with 17 bases between. CDR3 length: 16 residues. The germline gives CDR1 SGHRS, CDR2 YFSETQ. The CDR3 reads CASSLIPTALNEKLFF. The CDR3 bases are TGCGCCAGCAGCCTTATTCCGACAGCACTTAATGAAAAACTGTTTTTT.

This chain links TRBV28 with TRBJ1-2, with 9 bases fitting TRBD1. The CDR3 length is 15 residues. Germline V gene lookup returns CDR1 MDHEN and CDR2 SYDVKM. The trim removed 2 bases at V and 5 bases at J, leaving 6 bases unmatched. This CDR3 is CASSLGDRESYGYTF. Here the CDR3 DNA reads TGTGCCAGCAGTTTAGGGGACAGGGAATCATATGGCTACACCTTC.

This clone was detected only once. The chain joins TRBV2 to TRBJ2-5; tentatively, D is TRBD1 (6 bases). With the DNA end fitting TRBJ2-7 better, the J assignment may be wrong. CDR3 length: 13 amino acids. Germline loops: CDR1 SNHLY, CDR2 FYNNEI. The CDR3 loop reads CASRAPGDHEQYF. The CDR3 bases are TGTGCCAGCAGAGCCCCAGGGGACCACGAGCAGTACTTC.

This chain links TRBV4-2 with TRBJ2-2, with D unclear. Germline assignment: CDR1 LGHNA and CDR2 YNFKEQ. This CDR3 is built from 18 residues. Trimming stripped 0 bases from V and 6 bases from J, with 20 bases between. As DNA, the CDR3 is TGTGCCAGCAGCCAAGATCAAGGATTGACCTCGGCGGCCGGGGAGCTGTTTTTT. Translation: CASSQDQGLTSAAGELFF.

Only one count was recorded for this clone. The gene calls are TRBV29-1 and TRBJ2-3; 7 bases are shared with TRBD1. The CDR3 is 15 amino acids. The germline V gene has CDR1 SQVTM and CDR2 ANQGSEA. V lost 8 bases to trimming and J lost 0 bases; unmatched junction nucleotides: 11. The CDR3 spells CSSLRQGGSTDTQYF. CDR3 sequence (DNA): TGCAGCTCATTAAGACAGGGTGGTAGCACAGATACGCAGTATTTT.

The CDR3 DNA reads TGTGCCAGCAGTTTCCGAGGGAGAGTTTACAATGAGCAGTTCTTC. It is translated as CASSFRGRVYNEQFF. This rearrangement joins TRBV28 to TRBJ2-1, with D tentatively TRBD2 (5 bases). The CDR3 sequence is 15 residues long. Germline loops: CDR1 MDHEN, CDR2 SYDVKM. Trimming stripped 3 bases from V and 4 bases from J, with 13 bases between.

This chain connects TRBV4-1 to TRBJ2-3, with 12 bases that match TRBD2. The CDR3 spans 15 residues. V shed 1 base and J 7 bases; nucleotides not matched to a gene: 3. The germline gives CDR1 MGHRA, CDR2 YSYEKL. The CDR3 coding sequence is TGCGCCAGCAGCCAAGGACTAGCGGGGGCAAATACGCAGTATTTT. As protein: CASSQGLAGANTQYF.

This clone was observed a handful of times. The CDR3 reads CASSLEPLAGARPAEQFF. The CDR3 nucleotides are TGCGCCAGCAGCTTGGAGCCGCTAGCGGGAGCCAGACCCGCTGAGCAGTTCTTC. The chain joins TRBV5-1 to TRBJ2-1; 10 bases fit TRBD2. Germline trimming cut 0 bases from V and 9 bases from J; bases unmatched to any gene: 15. The CDR3 is made up of 18 amino acids. Germline V gene sequence: CDR1 SGHRS, CDR2 YFSETQ.

The gene calls are TRBV10-2 and TRBJ1-1; the D is unclear. V lost 2 bases, J lost 4 bases, and 11 bases lay in between. CDR1 and CDR2 from the germline V gene are WSHSY and SAAADI. The CDR3 sequence is 14 residues long. The CDR3 here is CASSERVEPTEAFF. DNA of the CDR3: TGCGCCAGCAGTGAGAGGGTCGAGCCCACTGAAGCTTTCTTT.

J is TRBJ2-7 and V is TRBV4-1, with D maybe TRBD2 (6 bases). The V and J ends lost 3 bases and 0 bases respectively, with 9 bases between them. In germline, CDR1 is MGHRA, CDR2 YSYEKL. This CDR3 has 14 amino acids. The CDR3 region is CASSHPGSSYEQYF. The CDR3 DNA is TGCGCCAGCAGCCATCCCGGGAGCTCCTACGAGCAGTACTTC.